This T cell receptor (beta chain) was recorded in a study of OX40 agonist ivuxolimab in advanced cancers. Describing the broader study: Ivuxolimab was a fully human IgG2 agonistic monoclonal antibody targeting the costimulatory receptor OX40 (CD134). The point of sequencing TCRbeta in the periphery was to test whether ivuxolimab changed TCR sequence diversity and drove clonal T-cell expansion. In the dose-escalation cohort, 82.7% of patients were male, and the mean age was roughly 60 years with a range of about 20 to 90. The paper describes the monotherapy dose-escalation part (N of about 47 patients) of the phase I trial of ivuxolimab. Of the 52 patients in dose escalation, about 20 had hepatocellular carcinoma, about 15 had melanoma, 9 had renal cell carcinoma and 9 had head and neck cancer. Intravenous ivuxolimab was administered to patients every 2 weeks at six dose levels: 0.01, 0.1, 0.3, 1.5, 3 and 10 mg/kg. Partial responses occurred in three dose-escalation patients: two with cutaneous melanoma and one with hepatocellular carcinoma. Patients were allowed to have had prior anti-PD-1, anti-PD-L1 or anti-CTLA-4 therapy, and around 40% of the dose-escalation patients had previously received checkpoint inhibitors. Study-level results and caveats: At doses of 0.1 to 3.0 mg/kg, clonal expansion of both CD4+ and CD8+ T cells in blood was seen between baseline and week 6. After ivuxolimab, expanded clones were on average more numerous among CD8+ T cells than among CD4+ T cells. Low levels of normalized T-cell clonal expansion were also seen in some nonresponding patients. Partial responders in the 0.1-3.0 mg/kg groups had among the lowest normalized peripheral clonal expansion, especially among CD8+ T cells. The antigen specificity of the peripheral T cells that underwent clonal expansion was not determined.

To note about this clone: There is no known antigen for this receptor. No much larger clonotype is one base removed from it; base qualities were not supplied.

The germline V gene provides CDR1 SNHLY and CDR2 FYNNEI. Trimming costs V 7 bases and J 0 bases, and their ends lie 13 bases apart. There are 14 amino acids in the CDR3, from cysteine to phenylalanine inclusive. Just CDR3 DNA is preserved here, 42 bases in frame from base 1. Genomic DNA was extracted from sorted cells for sequencing of the TCRbeta CDR3 region. The immunoSEQ Assay was used to sequence the TCRbeta CDR3 regions. TCRdb holds this immuneACCESS table with in-frame rearrangements only. Some clones are missing; in checked studies, unresolved V genes explain under half, and the rest has no known cause. Recorded for this sample are about 67,000 clones; more than 75% of them occurred a single time. Jointly, the top ten make up 2% to 2.5% of the sample. Patients with a history of autoimmune disease or receiving systemic immunosuppression were excluded from the trial. In every dose cohort, peripheral blood was drawn for TCR sequencing at baseline, cycle 4 day 1, and cycle 7 day 1. The samples were taken from a phase I, first-in-human, multicenter, open-label dose-escalation trial of ivuxolimab. Adults with locally advanced or metastatic melanoma, renal cell, hepatocellular, or head and neck squamous cell carcinoma were enrolled in the trial. Before TCR sequencing, CD4+ and CD8+ T cells were separately sorted from peripheral blood.

The receptor was isolated from an adult with an advanced solid tumor such as melanoma, head and neck, liver or kidney cancer. Sequencing was performed on CD4+ or CD8+ T cells sorted from blood, taken in a trial of the OX40 agonist ivuxolimab. This chain joins TRBV2 to TRBJ2-7; tentative D gene TRBD2, with 5 bases matching. The CDR3 here reads CASTGKRSSYEQYF. The nucleotide sequence is TGTGCCAGCACGGGAAAAAGGAGCTCCTACGAGCAGTACTTC.